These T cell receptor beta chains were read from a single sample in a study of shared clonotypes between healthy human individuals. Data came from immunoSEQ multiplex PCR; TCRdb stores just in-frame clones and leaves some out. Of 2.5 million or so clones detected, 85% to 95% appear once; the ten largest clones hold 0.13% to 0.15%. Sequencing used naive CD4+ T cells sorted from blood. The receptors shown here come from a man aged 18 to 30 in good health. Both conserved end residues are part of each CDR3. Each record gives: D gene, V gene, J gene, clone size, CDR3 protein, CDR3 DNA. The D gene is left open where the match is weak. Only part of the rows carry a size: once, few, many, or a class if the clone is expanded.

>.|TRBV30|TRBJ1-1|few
CAWSGIGPRTLNTEAFF
TGTGCCTGGAGTGGGATAGGACCTCGAACACTGAACACTGAAGCTTTCTTT
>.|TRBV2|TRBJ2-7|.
CASRRDRIYEQYF
TGTGCCAGCCGACGCGACAGAATCTACGAGCAGTACTTC
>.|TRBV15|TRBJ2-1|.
CATFPGDRSSYNEQFF
TGTGCCACCTTTCCAGGAGACCGTTCCTCCTACAATGAGCAGTTCTTC
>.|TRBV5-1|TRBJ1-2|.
CASSLEGVGYTF
TGCGCCAGCAGCTTGGAGGGGGTCGGCTACACCTTC
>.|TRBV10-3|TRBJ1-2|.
CAISESYPEVRGYTF
TGTGCCATCAGTGAGTCCTACCCCGAAGTGAGGGGCTACACCTTC
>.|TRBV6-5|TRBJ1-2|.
CASSYDRLYGYTF
TGTGCCAGCAGTTACGACAGGTTATATGGCTACACCTTC
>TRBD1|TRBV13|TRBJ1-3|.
CASLGQLSGNTIYF
TGTGCCAGCCTGGGACAGCTCTCTGGAAACACCATATATTTT
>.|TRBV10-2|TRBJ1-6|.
CASSESAGTLYNSPLHF
TGCGCCAGCAGTGAGTCTGCAGGAACCCTTTATAATTCACCCCTCCACTTT
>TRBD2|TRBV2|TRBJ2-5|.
CASSEWGLAGVQTQYF
TGTGCCAGCAGTGAATGGGGACTAGCGGGGGTACAGACCCAGTACTTC
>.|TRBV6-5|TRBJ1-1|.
CASSTRQNTEAFF
TGTGCCAGCAGTACCCGACAGAACACTGAAGCTTTCTTT
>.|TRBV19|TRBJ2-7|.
CASSIAPIGRRGDSYEQYF
TGTGCCAGTAGTATAGCCCCGATCGGACGACGTGGGGATTCCTACGAGCAGTACTTC
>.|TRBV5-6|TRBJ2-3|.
CASSLPPDTQYF
TGTGCCAGCAGTTTGCCCCCAGATACGCAGTATTTT
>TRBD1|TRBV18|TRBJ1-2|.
CASSSGGMGYGYTF
TGTGCCAGCTCATCAGGGGGCATGGGCTATGGCTACACCTTC
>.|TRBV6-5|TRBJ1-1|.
CASSYTWERGEAFF
TGTGCCAGCAGTTACACCTGGGAGAGGGGTGAAGCTTTCTTT
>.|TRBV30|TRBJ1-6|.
CAWSGGVTNSPLHF
TGTGCCTGGAGTGGCGGGGTTACTAATTCACCCCTCCACTTT
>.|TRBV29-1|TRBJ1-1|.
CSVVTGSKNTEAFF
TGCAGCGTTGTGACGGGCAGTAAGAACACTGAAGCTTTCTTT
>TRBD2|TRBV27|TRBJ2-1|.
CASSLGLAGVNEQFF
TGTGCCAGCAGTTTAGGGCTAGCGGGAGTTAATGAGCAGTTCTTC
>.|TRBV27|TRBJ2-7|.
CASGLGAGQYF
TGTGCCAGCGGCCTAGGGGCGGGTCAGTACTTC
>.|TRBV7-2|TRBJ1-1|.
CASSLQSNTEAFF
TGTGCCAGCAGCTTACAATCGAACACTGAAGCTTTCTTT
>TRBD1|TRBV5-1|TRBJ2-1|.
CASSSGQGSYNEQFF
TGCGCCAGCAGCTCCGGACAGGGGAGCTACAATGAGCAGTTCTTC
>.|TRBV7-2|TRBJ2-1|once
CASSLAGTPTYNEQFF
TGTGCCAGCAGCTTAGCTGGCACCCCAACCTACAATGAGCAGTTCTTC
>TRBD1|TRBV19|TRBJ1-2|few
CASRTLGQTPNYGYTF
TGTGCCAGTAGGACTTTGGGACAGACCCCCAACTATGGCTACACCTTC
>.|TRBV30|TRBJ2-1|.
CAWSVEGQHVDEQFF
TGTGCCTGGAGTGTAGAGGGGCAGCACGTAGATGAGCAGTTCTTC
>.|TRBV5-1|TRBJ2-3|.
CASSPVGVPDTQYF
TGCGCCAGCAGCCCGGTGGGGGTCCCAGATACGCAGTATTTT
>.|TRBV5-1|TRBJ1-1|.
CASSSGEKNTEAFF
TGCGCCAGCAGCTCCGGAGAAAAGAACACTGAAGCTTTCTTT
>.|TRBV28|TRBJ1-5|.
CASSVSNQPQHF
TGTGCCAGCTCCGTTAGCAATCAGCCCCAGCATTTT
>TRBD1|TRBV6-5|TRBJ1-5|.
CASRLGQGVQPQHF
TGTGCCAGCAGACTGGGACAGGGCGTTCAGCCCCAGCATTTT
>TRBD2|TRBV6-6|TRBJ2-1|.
CASRPSGNGNEQFF
TGTGCCAGCAGACCTAGCGGGAATGGGAATGAGCAGTTCTTC
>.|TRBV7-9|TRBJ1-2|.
CGVSGYTF
TGTGGGGTTAGTGGCTACACCTTC
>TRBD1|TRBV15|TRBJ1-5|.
CATSSGDRGFQPQHF
TGTGCCACCAGCAGCGGAGACAGGGGGTTTCAGCCCCAGCATTTT
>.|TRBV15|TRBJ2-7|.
CATSRERGASYEQYF
TGTGCCACCAGCAGAGAACGGGGCGCCTCCTACGAGCAGTACTTC
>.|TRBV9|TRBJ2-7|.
CASSVDGSSYEQYF
TGTGCCAGCAGCGTAGACGGGTCCTCCTACGAGCAGTACTTC
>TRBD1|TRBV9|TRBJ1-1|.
CASSRDLSWTGKNTEAFF
TGTGCCAGCAGCCGAGATCTTTCTTGGACAGGGAAAAACACTGAAGCTTTCTTT
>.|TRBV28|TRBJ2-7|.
CASSLTHEQYF
TGTGCCAGCAGTTTAACACACGAGCAGTACTTC
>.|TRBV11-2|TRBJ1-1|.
CASSLGWNTEAFF
TGTGCCAGCAGCTTAGGGTGGAACACTGAAGCTTTCTTT
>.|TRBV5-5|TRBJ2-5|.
CASREKGQETQYF
TGTGCCAGCAGGGAGAAGGGACAAGAGACCCAGTACTTC
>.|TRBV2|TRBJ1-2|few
CASSEPRGGYTF
TGTGCCAGCAGTGAACCCAGGGGTGGCTACACCTTC
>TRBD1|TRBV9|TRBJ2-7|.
CASSPTFSYRDRTTYEQYF
TGTGCCAGCAGCCCAACATTTTCTTACCGGGACAGAACTACCTACGAGCAGTACTTC
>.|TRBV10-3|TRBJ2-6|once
CAISEGGPGANVLTF
TGTGCCATCAGTGAGGGAGGGCCTGGGGCCAACGTCCTGACTTTC
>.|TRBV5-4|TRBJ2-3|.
CASSLQVGGTTDTQYF
TGTGCCAGCAGCTTGCAGGTCGGCGGGACCACAGATACGCAGTATTTT
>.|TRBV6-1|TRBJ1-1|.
CASSLERANTEAFF
TGTGCCAGCTCCTTAGAGCGGGCGAACACTGAAGCTTTCTTT
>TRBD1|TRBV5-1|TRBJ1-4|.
CASSLLGQEPARTNEKLFF
TGCGCCAGCAGCTTGTTGGGACAGGAACCTGCTAGGACTAATGAAAAACTGTTTTTT
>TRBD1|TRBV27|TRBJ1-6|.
CASSDRAANSPLHF
TGTGCCAGCAGCGACAGGGCTGCTAATTCACCCCTCCACTTT
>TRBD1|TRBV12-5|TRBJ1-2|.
CASASGQGASYGYTF
TGTGCTAGTGCCTCTGGGCAGGGGGCTTCCTATGGCTACACCTTC
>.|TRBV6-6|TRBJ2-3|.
CASSYGGGTDTQYF
TGTGCCAGCAGTTACGGCGGGGGCACAGATACGCAGTATTTT